The 30 T cell receptor beta chains in this list originate from one sample, sequenced in a study of shared clonotypes between healthy human individuals. Profiled with immunoSEQ multiplex PCR; TCRdb holds only in-frame clones, not every one. The sample lists about 2.3 million clones, 85% to 95% seen once, with 0.37% in the top ten. The sequencing input was naive CD4+ T cells from PBMCs. Subset here: CD45RA+ positively selected. Every receptor here comes from a man aged 18 to 29 in good health. Some clones in this sample may be carry-over from other donors' samples.

The chain links TRBV7-3 to TRBJ2-7, with 10 bases that match TRBD2. Trimming removed 2 bases from V and 6 bases from J; junction bases left unmatched: 7. The germline CDR1 and CDR2 sequences are SGHTA and FQGTGA. CDR3 length: 15 amino acids. CDR3 residues: CASSLSASGSTEQYF. The CDR3 DNA reads TGTGCCAGCAGCTTATCAGCTAGCGGGAGCACCGAGCAGTACTTC.

This chain connects TRBV19 to TRBJ2-3; D possibly matches TRBD1 or TRBD2 (5 bases each). Trimming shortened V by 4 bases and J by 2 bases, and 16 bases separated the two germline ends. Germline V gene sequence: CDR1 LNHDA, CDR2 SQIVND (reference sequence). The CDR3 covers 16 residues. The CDR3: CASSNRGRSHTDTQYF. The CDR3 nucleotides read TGTGCCAGTAGTAACCGGGGCCGAAGCCACACAGATACGCAGTATTTT.

The V gene is TRBV15, the J gene TRBJ2-2; D might be TRBD1 (6 bases). Germline V gene lookup returns CDR1 LNHNV and CDR2 YYDKDF (reference sequence). V was clipped by 3 bases and J by 5 bases, with 13 bases between them. CDR3 length: 15 amino acids. The CDR3 loop reads CATSRYSRGTGELFF. CDR3 in DNA: TGTGCCACCAGCAGGTACAGCAGGGGTACCGGGGAGCTGTTTTTT.

On this clone itself: Other DNA sequences from this sample encode an identical CDR3 as well. V usage is TRBV9 and J usage is TRBJ1-3, with no clear D. Looked up from germline, CDR1 is SGDLS and CDR2 is YYNGEE. The CDR3 is 15 amino acids. Trimming stripped 0 bases from V and 0 bases from J, with 7 bases between. The CDR3: CASSVGLPSGNTIYF. CDR3 nucleotide sequence: TGTGCCAGCAGCGTAGGACTCCCCTCTGGAAACACCATATATTTT.

This chain joins TRBV6-5 and TRBJ2-4, with D possibly TRBD2 on 6 matching bases. CDR3 length equals 14 residues. From germline, CDR1 is MNHEY and CDR2 SVGAGI. With 5 bases removed from V and 9 bases from J, the gap between germline ends came to 17 bases. CDR3 nucleotide sequence: TGTGCCAGCAGTCGTTCACCAGCGGGTGGCATTCAGTACTTC. Translating it yields CASSRSPAGGIQYF.

Comments on this clone: The sample holds other DNA sequences that translate to the same CDR3. The V call is TRBV6-5, the J call TRBJ1-6, with TRBD1 matching 8 bases. This CDR3 has 14 amino acids. V lost 6 bases and J lost 7; bases outside the gene matches: 5. The germline CDR1 and CDR2 sequences are MNHEY and SVGAGI. The CDR3 nucleotides are TGTGCCAGCAGCCAGGACAGGGTCAATTCACCCCTCCACTTT. Amino acid sequence: CASSQDRVNSPLHF.

The V gene is TRBV7-2, the J gene TRBJ1-5, with D possibly matching TRBD1 (6 bases). The CDR3 runs 16 residues. Germline V CDR1 and CDR2: SGHTA, FQGNSA. V lost 1 base, J lost 7 bases, and 17 bases lay in between. The CDR3 DNA reads TGTGCCAGCAGCTTAGTTCCCAGGGGCGGGGGACAGCCCCAGCATTTT. It codes for CASSLVPRGGGQPQHF.

V and J are TRBV5-1 and TRBJ2-5, with D unresolved. This CDR3 region has 14 residues. Trimming left V 5 bases short and J 5 bases short, with 16 bases between. Germline V gene sequence: CDR1 SGHRS, CDR2 YFSETQ. The CDR3 DNA is TGCGCCAGCAGTGAAGGATCGTATGGGGAGACCCAGTACTTC. It is translated as CASSEGSYGETQYF.

The V and J genes are TRBV6-1 and TRBJ2-7; D remains ambiguous. The germline V gene has CDR1 MNHNS and CDR2 SASEGT. CDR3 length equals 14 residues. Deletions cut 7 bases from V and 2 bases from J, with 15 bases between. The CDR3 sequence: CASNSELTTYEQYF. The DNA of the CDR3 is TGTGCCAGCAATTCGGAGCTCACAACCTACGAGCAGTACTTC.

The chain has TRBV25-1 and TRBJ1-4; D not certain. This CDR3 has 14 amino acids. Germline V CDR1 and CDR2: MGHDK, SYGVNS. Trimming removed 4 bases from V and 3 bases from J, with 9 bases in between. The CDR3 spells CASSAAYPNEKLFF. The CDR3 DNA is TGTGCCAGCAGTGCAGCTTACCCTAATGAAAAACTGTTTTTT.

The V gene is TRBV5-4, the J gene TRBJ2-3, with 8 bases identical to TRBD2. V gave up 4 bases and J gave up 1 base; unmatched junction bases: 11. The CDR3 runs 17 residues. Germline CDR1 and CDR2: SGHNT and YYREEE (reference sequence). The DNA of the CDR3 is TGTGCCAGCAGCCCAACGCGGGGGGCGCAAGGCACAGATACGCAGTATTTT. Translating gives CASSPTRGAQGTDTQYF.

The J gene is TRBJ2-3, the V gene TRBV6-5; unclear D gene. Per germline, CDR1 MNHEY and CDR2 SVGAGI. The CDR3 extends over 11 amino acids. Trimming took off 3 bases at V and 6 bases at J, with 4 bases between the two ends. The CDR3, as DNA: TGTGCCAGCAGTTATAGGGATACGCAGTATTTT. Translating gives CASSYRDTQYF.

As concerns this clone: Other DNA sequences in this sample translate to the same CDR3. The chain is built from TRBV28 and TRBJ2-5, with TRBD2 matching over 10 bases. V lost 4 bases and J lost 5; bases outside the gene matches: 4. Per germline, CDR1 MDHEN and CDR2 SYDVKM. The CDR3 consists of 14 residues. Written as DNA, the CDR3 is TGTGCCAGCAGTTCAGCGGGAGGGGGGGAGACCCAGTACTTC. As protein: CASSSAGGGETQYF.

This clone was found once. This specimen includes other DNA sequences encoding the same CDR3. V is TRBV18 and J is TRBJ2-1, with D perhaps TRBD1 (5 bases). The V gene's germline CDR1 is KGHSH and CDR2 LQKENI. The CDR3 contains 15 residues. Trimming shortened V by 3 bases and J by 0 bases, and 9 bases separated the two germline ends. This CDR3 reads CASSPPTGSYNEQFF. Here the CDR3 DNA reads TGTGCCAGCTCACCTCCCACAGGCTCCTACAATGAGCAGTTCTTC. Full variable domain (rest looked up from reference TRBV18 and TRBJ2-1): NAGVMQNPRHLVRRRGQEARLRCSPMKGHSHVYWYRQLPEEGLKFMVYLQKENIIDESGMPKERFSAEFPKEGPSILRIQQVVRGDSAAYFCASSPPTGSYNEQFFGPGTRLTVL.

This chain joins TRBV9 and TRBJ2-2; TRBD2 agrees at 10 bases. Per germline, CDR1 SGDLS and CDR2 YYNGEE. Trimming took 5 bases from V and 3 from J; bases not matched to a gene: 13. The CDR3 extends over 18 amino acids. Here the CDR3 reads CASRSGPSGSLYTGELFF. The CDR3 DNA reads TGTGCCAGCAGGAGTGGTCCTAGCGGGAGCCTTTACACCGGGGAGCTGTTTTTT.

The chain couples TRBV28 to TRBJ2-2, with D unresolved. Germline V CDR1 and CDR2: MDHEN, SYDVKM. The CDR3 has 17 residues. Trimming pared 6 bases from V and 1 base from J, leaving 18 bases between. The CDR3 nucleotides read TGTGCCAGCAGGCCCCGCTTCCGGACCCAGAACACCGGGGAGCTGTTTTTT. Translated: CASRPRFRTQNTGELFF.

The chain recombines TRBV27 with TRBJ1-2, with 7 positions matching TRBD1. The V gene end was trimmed by 6 bases and the J gene end by 4 bases; junction bases not matched to a gene: 8. CDR1 is MNHEY and CDR2 is SMNVEV in the germline V gene (reference sequence). This CDR3 comprises 14 residues. The CDR3 nucleotides read TGTGCCAGCAGGTTAGGGGGCAGTGTCTATGGCTACACCTTC. It translates to CASRLGGSVYGYTF.

The V gene is TRBV18, the J gene TRBJ1-2, with a tentative D call TRBD1 (6 bases). Trimming cost V 8 bases and J 4 bases, with 11 bases left between them. This CDR3 region has 12 residues. Germline lookup yields CDR1 KGHSH and CDR2 LQKENI. CDR3 sequence: CASLDRFYGYTF. In nucleotides, the CDR3 is TGTGCCAGCCTGGACAGATTCTATGGCTACACCTTC.

The chain joins TRBV10-3 to TRBJ1-2; TRBD1 aligns across 10 bases. This CDR3 comprises 15 residues. In germline, CDR1 is ENHRY, CDR2 SYGVKD. V dropped 5 bases and J dropped 7; count of bases not matched to a gene: 10. The chain's CDR3 is CAISLETGGASGYTF. Here the CDR3 DNA reads TGTGCCATCAGTCTGGAGACAGGGGGCGCGAGTGGCTACACCTTC.

The gene calls are TRBV7-9 and TRBJ2-5; D remains unclear. This CDR3 comprises 17 residues. In germline, CDR1 is SEHNR, CDR2 FQNEAQ (reference sequence). V was trimmed by 5 bases and J by 5 bases, leaving 24 bases between them. The CDR3 loop is CASSPVARARIWETQYF. The CDR3 nucleotides are TGTGCCAGCAGCCCAGTCGCTAGGGCCCGGATTTGGGAGACCCAGTACTTC.

The V and J genes are TRBV4-1 and TRBJ2-1; unclear D gene. Trimming cost V 0 bases and J 4 bases, with 13 bases left between them. Per germline, CDR1 MGHRA and CDR2 YSYEKL. This CDR3 has 16 residues. As DNA, the CDR3 is TGCGCCAGCAGCCAAGATCAAGGGTTTAGGTACAATGAGCAGTTCTTC. This sequence encodes CASSQDQGFRYNEQFF.

The V call is TRBV7-2, the J call TRBJ2-5; 7 nucleotides line up with TRBD2. CDR1 is SGHTA, CDR2 FQGNSA, per germline. V shed 4 bases, J shed 2 bases, and the junction held 10 bases outside the gene matches. CDR3 length equals 16 residues. In DNA form, the CDR3 reads TGTGCCAGCAGCTGGGGGGGAATGGGGCTGCAAGAGACCCAGTACTTC. This translates into CASSWGGMGLQETQYF.

The rearrangement joins TRBV28 to TRBJ2-2; 11 positions agree with TRBD1. CDR1 is MDHEN and CDR2 is SYDVKM in the germline V gene. This CDR3 comprises 15 residues. V lost 6 bases to trimming and J lost 2 bases; unmatched junction nucleotides: 2. CDR3: CASRRTGGNTGELFF. CDR3 sequence (DNA): TGTGCCAGCAGGAGGACAGGGGGCAACACCGGGGAGCTGTTTTTT.

The chain links TRBV7-6 to TRBJ2-7; 10 bases map to TRBD2. Germline loops: CDR1 SGHVS, CDR2 FNYEAQ. CDR3 length equals 16 residues. Losses at the gene ends were 4 bases for V and 6 bases for J; bases not matched to a gene: 12. CDR3 sequence (DNA): TGTGCCAGCAGCTCTACGTCCCTAGCGGGAGCGAGCGAGCAGTACTTC. Its translation: CASSSTSLAGASEQYF. The whole variable domain, filled in from reference TRBV7-6 and TRBJ2-7, reads GAGVSQSPRYKVTKRGQDVALRCDPISGHVSLYWYRQALGQGPEFLTYFNYEAQQDKSGLPNDRFSAERPEGSISTLTIQRTEQRDSAMYRCASSSTSLAGASEQYFGPGTRLTVT.

This chain links TRBV25-1 with TRBJ1-1; D call uncertain. The CDR3 runs to 14 residues. Looked up from germline, CDR1 is MGHDK and CDR2 is SYGVNS. V was pared by 0 bases and J by 5 bases, with 10 bases between. CDR3 sequence: CASSEYFWPTEAFF. In DNA form, the CDR3 reads TGTGCCAGCAGTGAATATTTCTGGCCAACTGAAGCTTTCTTT.

The genes are TRBV5-1 and TRBJ2-1; 13 nucleotides align to TRBD2. CDR3 length: 15 residues. J lost 9 bases, V lost 0 bases, and 3 bases had no gene match. The V gene's germline CDR1 is SGHRS and CDR2 YFSETQ. CDR3 residues: CASSLGTSGSGEQFF. DNA for the CDR3: TGCGCCAGCAGCTTGGGGACTAGCGGGAGCGGTGAGCAGTTCTTC.

The V and J genes are TRBV10-3 and TRBJ2-2, with D possibly TRBD2 on 5 matching bases. Germline lookup yields CDR1 ENHRY and CDR2 SYGVKD. Trimming shortened V by 2 bases and J by 8 bases, and 9 bases separated the two germline ends. The CDR3 extends over 13 amino acids. The CDR3 nucleotides read TGTGCCATCAGTGAGACTGGGGAGGGGGAGCTGTTTTTT. Its protein product is CAISETGEGELFF.

The chain combines TRBV9 with TRBJ1-1; D unresolved. Trimming shortened V by 6 bases and J by 0 bases, and 15 bases separated the two germline ends. The germline V gene has CDR1 SGDLS and CDR2 YYNGEE. The CDR3 consists of 15 residues. CDR3 nucleotides: TGTGCCAGCACCGCGACTCCTTACATGAACACTGAAGCTTTCTTT. It translates to CASTATPYMNTEAFF.

CDR3 amino acids: CASSFLGVRLDEQYF. The CDR3 bases are TGTGCCAGCAGTTTTTTAGGGGTGAGGCTTGACGAGCAGTACTTC. V gene TRBV28 combines with J gene TRBJ2-7, with a possible D match to TRBD1 (5 bases). This CDR3 is built from 15 residues. The germline V and J ends were trimmed by 3 bases and 5 bases, with 17 bases remaining between them. CDR1 and CDR2 from the germline V gene are MDHEN and SYDVKM. Looking up the rest from reference TRBV28 and TRBJ2-7 gives the full variable domain: DVKVTQSSRYLVKRTGEKVFLECVQDMDHENMFWYRQDPGLGLRLIYFSYDVKMKEKGDIPEGYSVSREKKERFSLILESASTNQTSMYLCASSFLGVRLDEQYFGPGTRLTVT.

The V gene is TRBV18, the J gene TRBJ2-1, with a tentative D call TRBD2 (5 bases). Trimming stripped 5 bases from V and 6 bases from J, with 17 bases between. Germline-derived CDR1 and CDR2 are KGHSH and LQKENI. The length of the CDR3 is 15 residues. CDR3 region: CASSFARNRGNEQFF. In DNA form, the CDR3 reads TGTGCCAGCTCATTCGCTAGGAACCGGGGCAATGAGCAGTTCTTC.